The rows below give T cell receptor beta chains drawn from one sample of a study of patients and donors after allogeneic stem cell transplantation. TCRdb re-analysed the RT-PCR reads in MiXCR, keeping a single row per CDR3 protein. The sample lists hundreds of thousands of distinct CDR3 sequences, 16% occurring once. The specimen sequenced was blood, either unsorted or a sorted T cell fraction (not recorded which). The receptor set was obtained from a human donor who was either an allogeneic HSCT recipient or a stem cell or donor lymphocyte infusion donor (not recorded which). It is not recorded whose cells these are; they may come from a transplant donor. Both conserved end residues are part of each CDR3. The order of the fields is V gene, J gene, clone size, D gene, CDR3 DNA, CDR3 protein. A D gene is named only where the DNA matches it firmly. Rows may omit the clone size; those that give it use once, few, many or a size class.

v_call: TRBV10-3
j_call: TRBJ2-3
clone_size: .
d_call: TRBD2
cdr3_nt: TGTGCCATCAGCGGGAGCAGCGGGGGGAAGACTAGCACAGATACGCAGTATTTT
cdr3_aa: CAISGSSGGKTSTDTQYF

v_call: TRBV7-9
j_call: TRBJ2-7
clone_size: .
d_call: .
cdr3_nt: TGTGCCAGCAGCCTTCAACCGGGAGTAGGCTACGAGCAGTACTTC
cdr3_aa: CASSLQPGVGYEQYF

v_call: TRBV4-2
j_call: TRBJ2-3
clone_size: .
d_call: TRBD2
cdr3_nt: TGTGCCAGCAGCCAAGGAGGGATTAGCGGGAGTGGGACAGATACGCAGTATTTT
cdr3_aa: CASSQGGISGSGTDTQYF

v_call: TRBV11-3
j_call: TRBJ2-1
clone_size: few
d_call: TRBD2
cdr3_nt: TGTGCCAGCAGTTATCTAGCGGGAGTTTCCCAGTTCTTC
cdr3_aa: CASSYLAGVSQFF

v_call: TRBV24-1
j_call: TRBJ2-2
clone_size: few
d_call: TRBD1
cdr3_nt: TGTGCCACCAGTGAGGACAGGGGGCTCGCTAACACCGGGGAGCTGTTTTTT
cdr3_aa: CATSEDRGLANTGELFF

v_call: TRBV20-1
j_call: TRBJ1-1
clone_size: few
d_call: .
cdr3_nt: TGCAGTGCTAGAGATTTGACAGGAGACACTGAAGCTTTCTTT
cdr3_aa: CSARDLTGDTEAFF

v_call: TRBV4-1
j_call: TRBJ1-2
clone_size: .
d_call: .
cdr3_nt: TGCGCCAGCAGCCAGACCCCCCTAGTGCCGTTCACTTATGGCTACACCTTC
cdr3_aa: CASSQTPLVPFTYGYTF

v_call: TRBV4-2
j_call: TRBJ1-4
clone_size: .
d_call: TRBD1
cdr3_nt: TGTGCCAGCAGCCAACTTAACAGGGGTCTGAGAGAAAAACTGTTTTTT
cdr3_aa: CASSQLNRGLREKLFF

v_call: TRBV12-3/TRBV12-4
j_call: TRBJ1-5
clone_size: .
d_call: TRBD1
cdr3_nt: TGTGCCAGCAGTTTGACGGGCAGGGGGTGGAATCAGCCCCAGCATTTT
cdr3_aa: CASSLTGRGWNQPQHF

v_call: TRBV2
j_call: TRBJ2-7
clone_size: few
d_call: TRBD2
cdr3_nt: TGTGCCAGTAGACGGACTAGCGGGGCCACCTCCTACGAGCAGTACTTC
cdr3_aa: CASRRTSGATSYEQYF

v_call: TRBV4-1
j_call: TRBJ1-1
clone_size: few
d_call: TRBD1
cdr3_nt: TGCGCCAGCAGCCAAACCCGGGACAGCGAAGCTTTCTTT
cdr3_aa: CASSQTRDSEAFF

v_call: TRBV5-1
j_call: TRBJ2-5
clone_size: few
d_call: TRBD1
cdr3_nt: TGCGCCAGCAGCATGGGACAGCAAGAGACCCAGTACTTC
cdr3_aa: CASSMGQQETQYF

v_call: TRBV20-1
j_call: TRBJ1-1
clone_size: few
d_call: .
cdr3_nt: TGCAGTGCTAGAGGGGGGCCTGAAGCTTTCTTT
cdr3_aa: CSARGGPEAFF

v_call: TRBV6-2/TRBV6-3
j_call: TRBJ2-1
clone_size: few
d_call: .
cdr3_nt: TGTGCCAGCAGGGGGGGCGACTACAATGAGCAGTTCTTC
cdr3_aa: CASRGGDYNEQFF

v_call: TRBV14
j_call: TRBJ1-1
clone_size: .
d_call: .
cdr3_nt: TGTGCCAGCAGCCAAACCCCAGGGTTTTTTGGGAACACTGAAGCTTTCTTT
cdr3_aa: CASSQTPGFFGNTEAFF

v_call: TRBV28
j_call: TRBJ2-3
clone_size: .
d_call: TRBD2
cdr3_nt: TGTGCCAGCAGTTCTAGCGGGAGTGGTGGGGATACGCAGTATTTT
cdr3_aa: CASSSSGSGGDTQYF

v_call: TRBV12-3/TRBV12-4
j_call: TRBJ2-4
clone_size: .
d_call: .
cdr3_nt: TGTGCCAGCAGTGCGGGTTCCACCACGGACATTCAGTACTTC
cdr3_aa: CASSAGSTTDIQYF

v_call: TRBV18
j_call: TRBJ2-7
clone_size: .
d_call: TRBD2
cdr3_nt: TGTGCCAGCTCACCACCCACTAGCGGGAGAGGCGAGCAGTACTTC
cdr3_aa: CASSPPTSGRGEQYF

v_call: TRBV27
j_call: TRBJ2-1
clone_size: .
d_call: .
cdr3_nt: TGTGCCAGCAGTCCCACCCGGGCGGGGCTTCCCCCATACAATGAGCAGTTCTTC
cdr3_aa: CASSPTRAGLPPYNEQFF

v_call: TRBV3-1
j_call: TRBJ2-7
clone_size: .
d_call: .
cdr3_nt: TGTGCCAGCAGCCAAGATTGGGGTAGGAACGAGCAGTACTTC
cdr3_aa: CASSQDWGRNEQYF

v_call: TRBV7-6
j_call: TRBJ1-1
clone_size: .
d_call: .
cdr3_nt: TGTGCCAGCAGCTTAGAAGGGAAAACTGAAGCTTTCTTT
cdr3_aa: CASSLEGKTEAFF

v_call: TRBV5-1
j_call: TRBJ2-7
clone_size: many
d_call: .
cdr3_nt: TGCGCCAGCAGCTTGGGGGCCGAGCAGTACTTC
cdr3_aa: CASSLGAEQYF

v_call: TRBV20-1
j_call: TRBJ2-5
clone_size: many
d_call: .
cdr3_nt: TGCAGTGCCCCAAGGGGCGGGTCGTACCAAGAGACCCAGTACTTC
cdr3_aa: CSAPRGGSYQETQYF

v_call: TRBV3-1
j_call: TRBJ2-7
clone_size: .
d_call: TRBD1
cdr3_nt: TGTGCCAGCAGCCGTCGAGGTCCCGGACAGGGGGCTTACGAGCAGTACTTC
cdr3_aa: CASSRRGPGQGAYEQYF

v_call: TRBV6-1
j_call: TRBJ2-1
clone_size: .
d_call: .
cdr3_nt: TGTGCCAGCAGGGAGCCGGCCAGGGGTGAGCAGTTCTTC
cdr3_aa: CASREPARGEQFF

v_call: TRBV20-1
j_call: TRBJ2-7
clone_size: .
d_call: TRBD1
cdr3_nt: TGCAGTGCTGGCCGGGACAGCCTCTCCTACGAGCAGTACTTC
cdr3_aa: CSAGRDSLSYEQYF

v_call: TRBV29-1
j_call: TRBJ2-7
clone_size: many
d_call: .
cdr3_nt: TGCAGCGTTGAAGTTGGGGCAGGAGGACCTACCTACGAGCAGTACTTC
cdr3_aa: CSVEVGAGGPTYEQYF

v_call: TRBV15
j_call: TRBJ2-3
clone_size: few
d_call: .
cdr3_nt: TGTGCCACCAGCAGCGGGACCACAGATACGCAGTATTTT
cdr3_aa: CATSSGTTDTQYF

v_call: TRBV12-3/TRBV12-4
j_call: TRBJ2-3
clone_size: many
d_call: TRBD2
cdr3_nt: TGTGCCAGCAGTTTCAGGGTAGCGGGAGCGTTGGGCACAGATACGCAGTATTTT
cdr3_aa: CASSFRVAGALGTDTQYF

v_call: TRBV15
j_call: TRBJ2-2
clone_size: many
d_call: TRBD1
cdr3_nt: TGTGCCACCAGTAGGGACAGGGGAACCGGGGAGCTGTTTTTT
cdr3_aa: CATSRDRGTGELFF

v_call: TRBV29-1
j_call: TRBJ2-3
clone_size: .
d_call: .
cdr3_nt: TGCAGCGTTGAAAAGGGGCTGAAGATCACAGATACGCAGTATTTT
cdr3_aa: CSVEKGLKITDTQYF

v_call: TRBV10-3
j_call: TRBJ2-2
clone_size: .
d_call: TRBD1
cdr3_nt: TGTGCCATCAGTGAGTCCGGGACAGTGAACACCGGGGAGCTGTTTTTT
cdr3_aa: CAISESGTVNTGELFF

v_call: TRBV3-1
j_call: TRBJ2-5
clone_size: few
d_call: .
cdr3_nt: TGTGCCAGCAGCCAAGCGGAGGGAGAGACCCAGTACTTC
cdr3_aa: CASSQAEGETQYF

v_call: TRBV7-9
j_call: TRBJ1-1
clone_size: .
d_call: TRBD1
cdr3_nt: TGTGCCAGCAGCTTAGAAGGAGGGGGCGCGACTGTAACTTTCTTT
cdr3_aa: CASSLEGGGATVTFF

v_call: TRBV2
j_call: TRBJ2-1
clone_size: .
d_call: .
cdr3_nt: TGTGCCAGGCGGTCGCTCAGCTCCTACAATGAGCAGTTCTTC
cdr3_aa: CARRSLSSYNEQFF

v_call: TRBV20-1
j_call: TRBJ2-3
clone_size: .
d_call: .
cdr3_nt: TGCAGTGCTAGAGTGGGCAGGGTCGGGACAGATACGCAGTATTTT
cdr3_aa: CSARVGRVGTDTQYF

v_call: TRBV19
j_call: TRBJ2-5
clone_size: few
d_call: .
cdr3_nt: TGTGCCAGTAGTATGTTATCGGGGAAGCAAGAGACCCAGTACTTC
cdr3_aa: CASSMLSGKQETQYF

v_call: TRBV19
j_call: TRBJ2-3
clone_size: .
d_call: .
cdr3_nt: TGTGCCAGTAAATGGGACTCACGCACAGATACGCAGTATTTT
cdr3_aa: CASKWDSRTDTQYF

v_call: TRBV2
j_call: TRBJ2-1
clone_size: few
d_call: .
cdr3_nt: TGTGCCAGCAGTGAAGGGAACAATGAGCAGTTCTTC
cdr3_aa: CASSEGNNEQFF

v_call: TRBV3-1
j_call: TRBJ2-4
clone_size: .
d_call: .
cdr3_nt: TGTGCCAGCAGCCATGCAGGGAATTATGCCAAAAACATTCAGTACTTC
cdr3_aa: CASSHAGNYAKNIQYF

v_call: TRBV12-3/TRBV12-4
j_call: TRBJ1-1
clone_size: few
d_call: .
cdr3_nt: TGTGCCAGCAGGTTAACAGGGTTGGGAGACACTGAAGCTTTCTTT
cdr3_aa: CASRLTGLGDTEAFF

v_call: TRBV3-1
j_call: TRBJ2-3
clone_size: few
d_call: TRBD2
cdr3_nt: TGTGCCAGCAGCCAAGAGGAGCGGGGGGGCACAGATACGCAGTATTTT
cdr3_aa: CASSQEERGGTDTQYF

v_call: TRBV20-1
j_call: TRBJ2-7
clone_size: few
d_call: TRBD2
cdr3_nt: TGCAGTGCTAGAGCCGGGGGGGCAAGAAACGAGCAGTACTTC
cdr3_aa: CSARAGGARNEQYF

v_call: TRBV25-1
j_call: TRBJ2-5
clone_size: many
d_call: .
cdr3_nt: TGTGCCAGCAGTGAACGACTTGGGCAGAAAGAGACCCAGTACTTC
cdr3_aa: CASSERLGQKETQYF

v_call: TRBV5-4
j_call: TRBJ2-7
clone_size: .
d_call: .
cdr3_nt: TGTGCCAGCAGCCCCCCACGGGGCGAGCAGTACTTC
cdr3_aa: CASSPPRGEQYF

v_call: TRBV18
j_call: TRBJ2-3
clone_size: .
d_call: TRBD2
cdr3_nt: TGTGCCAGCTCACACCGGACTAGCGGGAGGGCCAAAGATACGCAGTATTTT
cdr3_aa: CASSHRTSGRAKDTQYF

v_call: TRBV7-2
j_call: TRBJ2-7
clone_size: many
d_call: .
cdr3_nt: TGTGCCAGCAGCCCAGACATGATTGTCGAGCAGTACTTC
cdr3_aa: CASSPDMIVEQYF

v_call: TRBV4-1
j_call: TRBJ1-1
clone_size: many
d_call: TRBD1
cdr3_nt: TGCGCCAGCAGCCAAGATCCAGCGGGACAGGGGGTCCTTGAAGCTTTCTTT
cdr3_aa: CASSQDPAGQGVLEAFF

v_call: TRBV27
j_call: TRBJ2-7
clone_size: many
d_call: TRBD2
cdr3_nt: TGTGCCAGCAGTTTGGGGCTAGCGGACTCCTACGAGCAGTACTTC
cdr3_aa: CASSLGLADSYEQYF

v_call: TRBV29-1
j_call: TRBJ1-1
clone_size: .
d_call: .
cdr3_nt: TGCAGCGTTGATGCGGGGGCGAAAGCTTTCTTT
cdr3_aa: CSVDAGAKAFF

v_call: TRBV6-1
j_call: TRBJ2-1
clone_size: few
d_call: .
cdr3_nt: TGTGCCGGGCGGACTCTCCTCTCCTACAATGAGCAGTTCTTC
cdr3_aa: CAGRTLLSYNEQFF

v_call: TRBV9
j_call: TRBJ1-1
clone_size: few
d_call: .
cdr3_nt: TGTGCCAGCAGCGTAGACCCCGGGGGCATTATGAACACTGAAGCTTTCTTT
cdr3_aa: CASSVDPGGIMNTEAFF

v_call: TRBV7-6
j_call: TRBJ1-1
clone_size: .
d_call: .
cdr3_nt: TGTGCCAGCAGCTTAGCGCACTCAAGCAGGGACATGAACACTGAAGCTTTCTTT
cdr3_aa: CASSLAHSSRDMNTEAFF

v_call: TRBV12-3/TRBV12-4
j_call: TRBJ2-7
clone_size: few
d_call: TRBD2
cdr3_nt: TGTGCCAGCAGTTTTCGGGGGGAAACCTACGAGCAGTACTTC
cdr3_aa: CASSFRGETYEQYF

v_call: TRBV2
j_call: TRBJ2-7
clone_size: .
d_call: .
cdr3_nt: TGTGCCAGCAGTGAAGGAACAGGCATCTACGAGCAGTACTTC
cdr3_aa: CASSEGTGIYEQYF